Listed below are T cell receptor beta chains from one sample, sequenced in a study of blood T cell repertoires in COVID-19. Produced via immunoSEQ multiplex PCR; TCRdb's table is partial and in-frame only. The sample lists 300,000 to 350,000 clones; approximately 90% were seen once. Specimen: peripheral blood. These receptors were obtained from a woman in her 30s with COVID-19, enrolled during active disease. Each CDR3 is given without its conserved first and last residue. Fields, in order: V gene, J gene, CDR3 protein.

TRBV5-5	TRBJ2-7	ASSFPGPNYEQY
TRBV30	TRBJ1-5	AWSVDRGQPQH
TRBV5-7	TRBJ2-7	ASSSGTRAYEQY
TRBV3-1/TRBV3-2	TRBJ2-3	ASSQDAGRGGKDTQY
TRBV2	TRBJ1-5	ASRTDRGRNNQPQH
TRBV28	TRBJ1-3	ASRGDSSGNTIY
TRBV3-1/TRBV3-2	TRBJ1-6	ASSGSGGSPLH
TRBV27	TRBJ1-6	ASRPLGDRRQDSPLH
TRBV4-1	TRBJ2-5	ASSQDGSRQETQY
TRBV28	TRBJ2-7	ASSDFGQGSYEQY
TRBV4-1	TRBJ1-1	ASSQDGRRRTGYTEAF
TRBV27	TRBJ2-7	ASSLAQAYEQY
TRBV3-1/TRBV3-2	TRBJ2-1	ASAPAWREEGEQF
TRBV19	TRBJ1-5	ASSIVLGASDSNQPQH
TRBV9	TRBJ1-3	ASSVYSSGNTIY
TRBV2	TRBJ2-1	ASQKTYNEQF
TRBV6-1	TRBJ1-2	ASSEVINYGYT
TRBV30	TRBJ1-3	AWSFLSGNTIY
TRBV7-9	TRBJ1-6	ASSLTGESPLH
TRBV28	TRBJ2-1	ASQPSGGSYNEQF
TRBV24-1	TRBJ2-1	ATSVRTESEQF
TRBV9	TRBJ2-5	ASSVEMGGLLETQY
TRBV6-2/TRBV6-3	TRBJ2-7	ASSYPTSGSRDEQY
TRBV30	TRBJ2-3	AWSFGTSGSTDTQY
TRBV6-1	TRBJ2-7	ASSEAAYEQY
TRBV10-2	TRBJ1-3	ASSESNSLGNTIY
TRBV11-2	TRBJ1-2	ASSLIRQGGSYGYT
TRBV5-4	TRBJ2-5	ASSPRTSGQETQY
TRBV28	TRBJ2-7	ASSLTGQGWY
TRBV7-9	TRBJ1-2	ASSLGLDRDGYT
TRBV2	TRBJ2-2	ASSESSASTGELF
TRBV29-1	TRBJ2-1	SVERGIYNEQF
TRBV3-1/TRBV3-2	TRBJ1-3	ASSQGRQGSGNTIY
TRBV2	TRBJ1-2	ASSETTVNYGYT
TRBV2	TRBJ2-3	ASRPGSDTQY
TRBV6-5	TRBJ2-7	ASGDNFNEQY
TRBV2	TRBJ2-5	ASSDSTAGGKTQY